This T cell receptor (beta chain) comes out of a study of T cell repertoires in cytomegalovirus infection. Study in general: HLA-B-restricted CMV epitopes that are well studied were used alongside recently identified HLA-C-restricted ones.

Deletions cut 2 bases from V and 0 bases from J, with 12 bases between. This CDR3 contains 16 residues. Per the germline V gene, CDR1 is SEHNR and CDR2 is FQNEAQ (reference sequence). Each CDR3 protein gets one entry after TCRdb re-called the reads with MiXCR. The table has about 130,000 distinct CDR3 sequences, 32% seen once. This clonotype was observed a handful of times. Its target is unknown. The source was CD8+ T cells from cultured PBMCs, collected from culture after CMV antigen stimulation. The V gene is TRBV7-9, the J gene TRBJ2-3, with D perhaps matching TRBD2 (5 bases). The clonotype was recovered from a human donor in good health (CMV status not recorded). Some clones in this sample may be carry-over from other donors' samples. This CDR3 is CASSLRRPASTDTQYF. The CDR3 DNA sequence: TGTGCCAGCAGCTTAAGGAGGCCTGCGAGCACAGATACGCAGTATTTT.